This T cell receptor beta chain was identified during a study of blood T cells in healthy people across ages. Study-level points and caveats: Diversity estimates from one million T cells were considered underestimates. Unsorted PBMCs blocked a conclusive comparison of naive and antigen-experienced cells.

The CDR3 consists of 15 residues. CDR1 is SGHRS, CDR2 YFSETQ, per germline. The V segment lost 4 bases and the J segment 5 bases; nucleotides outside the gene matches: 11. The second PCR ran about 6 to 11 cycles with a sample-barcoded 5' primer and J-beta primers. Via MiXCR, TCRdb re-called the 5' RACE reads, giving one row per CDR3 protein. The sample lists approximately 2,000,000 distinct CDR3 sequences; about two fifths were seen once. As regards this clonotype: Its antigen is unidentified.

The sequencing input was blood. The clonotype originates from a human donor in good health. The genes are TRBV5-1 and TRBJ1-2; 7 bases map to TRBD1. The CDR3 DNA reads TGCGCCAGCAGCCCCGAGTCGGGACAGACTTATGGCTACACCTTC. This sequence encodes CASSPESGQTYGYTF.